The clone carrying this T cell receptor beta chain has ten or more counts. Its specificity is not known. From the 5' RACE reads, TCRdb called clonotypes with MiXCR, one entry per CDR3 protein. The sample lists 45,000 to 55,000 distinct CDR3 sequences; less than 6% were seen once. With 7 bases clipped from V and 5 bases from J, the junction kept 8 bases outside the gene matches. The length of the CDR3 is 15 residues. Germline CDR1 and CDR2: SGHVS and FQNEAQ. The data stem from a study of neurological immune-mediated disorders. Study results and limitations: Neither clinical nor MRI features showed any association with the multiple sclerosis repertoire cluster, and the authors stated that larger cohorts are needed.

The source of this sequence is a young woman with multiple sclerosis. V is TRBV7-8 and J is TRBJ2-1, with 10 bases matching TRBD1. The specimen sequenced was CD4+ T cells from blood. This chain's CDR3 is CASTPGQGSNNEQFF. As DNA, the CDR3 is TGTGCCAGCACTCCGGGACAGGGGTCCAACAATGAGCAGTTCTTC.